A selection of T cell receptor beta chains follows, all from one sample in a study of CD8+ T cells in alopecia areata. TCRdb's copy holds only in-frame clones and misses some; the assay was immunoSEQ multiplex PCR. The profile covers 130,000 to 150,000 clones, with 45% to 60% appearing a single time and 0.95% to 1% taken by the ten largest. This specimen consisted of CD4+ T cells sorted from blood, obtained at week 0. These receptors were taken from a human donor with alopecia areata. The conserved cysteine and the conserved F or W are not part of the CDR3 here. Not all rows give a size; the values are once, few, many and, for expanded clones, a class.

v_call	j_call	clone_size	cdr3_aa
TRBV7-2	TRBJ2-3	few	ASSLDAGRTDTQY
TRBV6-5	TRBJ2-7	.	ASSYAITGYEQY
TRBV7-9	TRBJ1-2	few	ASSLELRTAPGGYT
TRBV14	TRBJ1-1	.	ASSHATAGPQSRTEAF
TRBV28	TRBJ2-3	.	ASSSGSTDTQY
TRBV10-3	TRBJ2-5	.	AISGLAGGTQY
TRBV28	TRBJ2-1	.	ASTKLGTSNNEQF
TRBV30	TRBJ2-7	.	AWSVGSFYEQY
TRBV5-6	TRBJ2-5	few	ASSRWTDPKTQY
TRBV6-6	TRBJ2-7	few	ASSFGTTYEQY
TRBV28	TRBJ1-5	once	ASSLQLGDSNQPQH
TRBV29-1	TRBJ1-1	few	SVEGYGSTTEAF
TRBV29-1	TRBJ2-1	.	SVSDSGRGYNEQF
TRBV29-1	TRBJ1-5	.	SVTTGGNQPQH
TRBV25-1	TRBJ2-2	.	ASSDRQVGELF
TRBV7-2	TRBJ2-2	few	ASSLRGYTGELF
TRBV9	TRBJ2-3	.	ASSVLAASTDTQY
TRBV30	TRBJ2-7	.	AWSTPGTSGSYEQY
TRBV29-1	TRBJ1-5	.	SVATGGNNQPQH
TRBV7-2	TRBJ1-2	.	ASSLLVINYGYT
TRBV5-1	TRBJ1-4	.	ASRRGADNEKLF
TRBV5-6	TRBJ2-7	.	ASSSTPGTSYEQY
TRBV19	TRBJ2-6	.	ASDKGGTGANVLT
TRBV6-5	TRBJ2-2	.	ASSYNRGRGTGELF
TRBV29-1	TRBJ2-1	.	SVFGFPLYNEQF
TRBV5-4	TRBJ1-2	few	ASSLDRGLSNYGYT
TRBV30	TRBJ2-2	.	AWSPTGAGGPGELF
TRBV7-9	TRBJ1-1	few	ASSPLGPLAF
TRBV2	TRBJ1-1	.	ASRVRGNTEAF